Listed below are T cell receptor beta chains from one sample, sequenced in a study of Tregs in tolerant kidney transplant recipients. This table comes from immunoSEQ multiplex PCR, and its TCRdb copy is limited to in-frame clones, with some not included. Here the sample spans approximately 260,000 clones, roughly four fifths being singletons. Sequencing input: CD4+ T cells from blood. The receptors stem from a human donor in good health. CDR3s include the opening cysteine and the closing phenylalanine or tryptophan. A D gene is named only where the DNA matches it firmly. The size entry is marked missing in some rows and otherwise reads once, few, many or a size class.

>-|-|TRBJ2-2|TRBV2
CASSIGGASGELFF
TGTGCCAGCAGTATTGGGGGGGCTTCCGGGGAGCTGTTTTTT
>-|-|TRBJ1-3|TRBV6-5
CASSSAGGSGNTIYF
TGTGCCAGCAGTTCGGCTGGGGGGTCTGGAAACACCATATATTTT
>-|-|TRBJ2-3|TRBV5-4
CASSSTAYSTDTQYF
TGTGCCAGCAGCTCCACCGCCTACAGCACAGATACGCAGTATTTT
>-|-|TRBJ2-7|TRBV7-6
CASSPRVGLEQYF
TGTGCCAGCAGCCCCCGCGTGGGTCTCGAGCAGTACTTC
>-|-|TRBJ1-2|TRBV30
CACWISRENYGYTF
TGTGCCTGCTGGATCTCGCGGGAGAACTATGGCTACACCTTC
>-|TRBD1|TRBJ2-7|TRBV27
CASSSGTGGPQHYEQYF
TGTGCCAGCAGTTCTGGGACAGGGGGCCCCCAACATTACGAGCAGTACTTC
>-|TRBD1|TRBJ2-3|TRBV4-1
CASSLRTGGLDTQYF
TGCGCCAGCAGCCTTAGGACAGGGGGTTTAGATACGCAGTATTTT
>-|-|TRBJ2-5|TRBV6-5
CASSDTQETQYF
TGTGCCAGCAGCGACACTCAAGAGACCCAGTACTTC
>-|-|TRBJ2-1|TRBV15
CATSREWGPGASGYNEQFF
TGTGCCACCAGCAGAGAGTGGGGCCCGGGGGCCTCGGGCTACAATGAGCAGTTCTTC
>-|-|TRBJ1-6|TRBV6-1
CASSEFGTDASSYNSPLHF
TGTGCCAGCAGTGAATTCGGAACAGACGCGAGCTCCTATAATTCACCCCTCCACTTT
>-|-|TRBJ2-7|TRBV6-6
CASSISLEQYF
TGTGCCAGCAGTATTAGCCTCGAGCAGTACTTC
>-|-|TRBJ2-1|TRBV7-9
CASSSGYNEQFF
TGTGCCAGCAGCTCAGGCTACAATGAGCAGTTCTTC
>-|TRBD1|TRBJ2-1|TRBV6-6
CASSYPPGQVYNEQFF
TGTGCCAGCAGTTACCCGCCGGGACAGGTTTACAATGAGCAGTTCTTC
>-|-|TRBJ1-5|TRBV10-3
CAISERGGAGNQPQHF
TGTGCCATCAGTGAGAGGGGGGGCGCGGGCAATCAGCCCCAGCATTTT
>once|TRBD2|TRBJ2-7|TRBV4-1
CASSARLGLAGHEQYF
TGCGCCAGCAGCGCGAGGTTGGGGCTAGCGGGGCACGAGCAGTACTTC
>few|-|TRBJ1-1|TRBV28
CASSLYSTGRTEAFF
TGTGCCAGCAGTTTATACAGTACGGGACGGACTGAAGCTTTCTTT
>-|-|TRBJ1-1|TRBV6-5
CASSLADRNTEAFF
TGTGCCAGCAGTTTAGCCGACAGGAACACTGAAGCTTTCTTT
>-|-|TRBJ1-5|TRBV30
CAWSPQMGNQPQHF
TGTGCCTGGAGTCCTCAAATGGGCAATCAGCCCCAGCATTTT
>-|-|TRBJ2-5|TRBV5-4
CASSWYQETQYF
TGTGCCAGCAGCTGGTACCAAGAGACCCAGTACTTC
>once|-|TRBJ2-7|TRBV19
CASSPRTLSYEQYF
TGTGCCAGTAGTCCGCGGACATTATCCTACGAGCAGTACTTC
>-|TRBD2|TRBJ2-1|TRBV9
CASSPPGSGVYNEQFF
TGTGCCAGCAGCCCCCCCGGTAGCGGGGTTTACAATGAGCAGTTCTTC
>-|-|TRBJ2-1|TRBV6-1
CASSQAGHTYNEQFF
TGTGCCAGCAGCCAGGCCGGGCACACCTACAATGAGCAGTTCTTC
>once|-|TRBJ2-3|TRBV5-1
CASSLGHRNDGTQYF
TGCGCCAGCAGCTTGGGACACCGGAACGATGGTACGCAGTATTTT
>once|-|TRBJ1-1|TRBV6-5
CASSYQVFTEAFF
TGTGCCAGCAGTTACCAGGTCTTCACTGAAGCTTTCTTT
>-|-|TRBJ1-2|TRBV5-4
CASSRSLGTDYGYTF
TGTGCCAGCAGCCGCTCCCTAGGGACGGACTATGGCTACACCTTC
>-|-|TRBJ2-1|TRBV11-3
CASSLEGKIYNEQFF
TGTGCCAGCAGCTTAGAGGGCAAAATATACAATGAGCAGTTCTTC